The rows below give T cell receptor beta chains drawn from one sample of a study of cytomegalovirus exposure and HLA in healthy donors. Only in-frame clones appear in the TCRdb table, and some are missing; sequencing was by immunoSEQ multiplex PCR. Among 160,000 or so clones, 82% were seen once, and the ten largest hold around 10%. The sample taken for sequencing was PBMCs. These receptors originate from a man between 45 and 60 years old in good health and CMV-seropositive. The CDR3 runs from the conserved cysteine through the conserved F or W. The order of the fields is V gene, clone size, D gene, J gene, CDR3 DNA, CDR3 protein. A D gene is named only where the DNA matches it firmly. Expanded clones get a size class; other rows say once, few or many, or leave the size out.

TRBV14,NA,TRBD1,TRBJ1-2,TGTGCCAGCAGCCAAGGACAGGGGTGGGGCTACACCTTC,CASSQGQGWGYTF
TRBV6-5,NA,TRBD1,TRBJ2-7,TGTGCCAGCAGTAGAGACAGGGACGAGCAGTACTTC,CASSRDRDEQYF
TRBV5-5,once,TRBD1,TRBJ1-1,TGTGCCAGCAGCCCCCGGGGACAGGGGAACACTGAAGCTTTCTTT,CASSPRGQGNTEAFF
TRBV28,NA,TRBD1,TRBJ2-5,TGTGCCAGCACCTCTGGACAGGCCCAAGAGACCCAGTACTTC,CASTSGQAQETQYF
TRBV28,NA,TRBD2,TRBJ2-3,TGTGCCAGCAGTTCCCCGACTAGCGGGAGCACAGATACGCAGTATTTT,CASSSPTSGSTDTQYF
TRBV7-9,NA,NA,TRBJ2-1,TGTGCCAGCAGCTTCGGGGTCCCTCAGAATGAGCAGTTCTTC,CASSFGVPQNEQFF
TRBV28,NA,TRBD1,TRBJ2-7,TGTGCCAGCAGTACCCCTCTGACCGGGACAGGGGGCCACGAGCAGTACTTC,CASSTPLTGTGGHEQYF
TRBV30,NA,NA,TRBJ2-7,TGTGCCTGGACCGCAGGGACATCCATCTACGAGCAGTACTTC,CAWTAGTSIYEQYF
TRBV15,NA,NA,TRBJ2-1,TGTGCCACCAGCAGAGATAAAGGTCCCCGCAGGGCTTACAATGAGCAGTTCTTC,CATSRDKGPRRAYNEQFF
TRBV11-2,NA,TRBD2,TRBJ2-1,TGTGCCAGCAGCCTCCAACTAGCGGGGAGAAATGAGCAGTTCTTC,CASSLQLAGRNEQFF
TRBV21-1,NA,NA,TRBJ2-7,TGTGCCAGCAGCAGTCGGGACAGCTACGAGCAGTACTTC,CASSSRDSYEQYF
TRBV19,few,NA,TRBJ2-7,TGTGCCAGTAGTAAAACAGGAGAGTCCTACGAGCAGTACTTC,CASSKTGESYEQYF
TRBV21-1,NA,NA,TRBJ1-2,TGTGCCAGCTATCTTACAGGGGGCTATGGCTACACCTTC,CASYLTGGYGYTF
TRBV18,NA,TRBD1,TRBJ2-5,TGTGCCAGCTCAACAGGGGCAGAGACCCAGTACTTC,CASSTGAETQYF
TRBV19,NA,NA,TRBJ2-1,TGTGCCAGTAGTGGGGGGTTGGGCTACAATGAGCAGTTCTTC,CASSGGLGYNEQFF
TRBV5-1,NA,NA,TRBJ1-1,TGCGCAAGCAGCTTCGACGGGAAGAACACTGAAGCTTTCTTT,CASSFDGKNTEAFF
TRBV15,NA,TRBD1,TRBJ2-3,TGTGCCACCAGCTCCAGACAGGGAAGCACAGATACGCAGTATTTT,CATSSRQGSTDTQYF
TRBV27,once,NA,TRBJ2-7,TGTGCCAGCAGTTTAAGCAGGACCTACGAGCAGTACTTC,CASSLSRTYEQYF
TRBV7-9,NA,NA,TRBJ2-7,TGTTCCAGCAGCCCCAGGGACACGATCTCCTACGAGCAGTACTTC,CSSSPRDTISYEQYF
TRBV11-3,NA,TRBD1,TRBJ2-7,TGTGCCAGCAGCACCGGGACAGGGGGTTACGAGCAGTACTTC,CASSTGTGGYEQYF
TRBV7-2,NA,NA,TRBJ1-6,TGTGCCAGCAGCTTAAAGGCTGCGGCCGAGGAACACTTT,CASSLKAAAEEHF
TRBV19,NA,TRBD1,TRBJ1-5,TGTGCCAGTAGTATTACAGGGGGAAGCAATCAGCCCCAGCATTTT,CASSITGGSNQPQHF
TRBV6-5,NA,NA,TRBJ2-7,TGTGCCAGCAGTTACGGGGCGCAGAGCTACGAGCAGTACTTC,CASSYGAQSYEQYF
TRBV19,NA,TRBD2,TRBJ2-1,TGTGCCAGTAGTTCTCCTAGCGGGAGTTCCTACAATGAGCAGTTCTTC,CASSSPSGSSYNEQFF
TRBV14,NA,TRBD1,TRBJ1-1,TGTGCCAGCAGCCCTCTGACAGGGGCCGACACTGAAGCTTTCTTT,CASSPLTGADTEAFF
TRBV4-3,NA,TRBD1,TRBJ2-7,TGCGCCAGCAGCCAAGTGGCGGGACAGGGCTACGAGCAGTACTTC,CASSQVAGQGYEQYF
TRBV6-1,NA,TRBD1,TRBJ1-1,TGTGCCAGCAATAGACAGGGGCAATACACTGAAGCTTTCTTT,CASNRQGQYTEAFF
TRBV5-4,NA,TRBD1,TRBJ2-3,TGTGCCAGCAGCCGGGGACAGATCTTCACAGATACGCAGTATTTT,CASSRGQIFTDTQYF
TRBV6-6,NA,TRBD1,TRBJ1-2,TGTGCCAGCAGTACCCGGACAGGAACTAACTATGGCTACACCTTC,CASSTRTGTNYGYTF
TRBV7-2,NA,NA,TRBJ2-7,TGTGCCAGCAGCCAACAGGGATACGAGCAGTACTTC,CASSQQGYEQYF
TRBV6-5,NA,NA,TRBJ1-5,TGTGCCAGCAGTCCTCGACAGGAGTCCAATCAGCCCCAGCATTTT,CASSPRQESNQPQHF
TRBV9,NA,NA,TRBJ2-1,TGTGCCAGCAGCGACGGCCAGGGTACCTACAATGAGCAGTTCTTC,CASSDGQGTYNEQFF
TRBV7-2,NA,NA,TRBJ2-4,TGTGCCAGCAGCTTAACCAGGGTCACCAAAAACATTCAGTACTTC,CASSLTRVTKNIQYF
TRBV14,once,NA,TRBJ1-4,TGTGCCAGCAGCCAACACAGAGAGAGACCAAGAGGGGAAAAACTGTTTTTT,CASSQHRERPRGEKLFF
TRBV2,few,NA,TRBJ2-7,TGTGCCAGCAGTGTAACGAGGGAGCAGTACTTC,CASSVTREQYF
TRBV7-2,NA,TRBD1,TRBJ1-1,TGTGCCAGCAGCCTCTTCGAGACAGGGGCGAACACTGAAGCTTTCTTT,CASSLFETGANTEAFF
TRBV10-3,NA,TRBD2,TRBJ2-3,TGTGCCATCAGTGAGATGCCTAGCGGGAGTGTCGCAGATACGCAGTATTTT,CAISEMPSGSVADTQYF
TRBV5-1,NA,TRBD2,TRBJ2-2,TGCGCCAGCAGCTTCCCGGTGGGTAGCGGGGAGCCCGCGAACACCGGGGAGCTGTTTTTT,CASSFPVGSGEPANTGELFF
TRBV5-4,few,NA,TRBJ1-4,TGTGCCACCGAGGCTGGTGCTGGGTCTAATGAAAAACTGTTTTTT,CATEAGAGSNEKLFF
TRBV4-2,NA,NA,TRBJ2-3,TGTGCCAGCAGGCACCGGTACCTTTCTAGCACAGATACGCAGTATTTT,CASRHRYLSSTDTQYF
TRBV10-2,NA,NA,TRBJ1-2,TGCGCCAGCAGTGACATTCCCTATGGCTACACCTTC,CASSDIPYGYTF
TRBV28,NA,NA,TRBJ2-1,TGTGCCAGCGGAAACACCGGGAATGAGCAGTTCTTC,CASGNTGNEQFF
TRBV7-2,NA,TRBD2,TRBJ2-1,TGTGCCAGCAGCTTATGGGGCGGGGGGCCTAATGAGCAGTTCTTC,CASSLWGGGPNEQFF